The text below deals with one T cell receptor beta chain. No antigen is known for it. PCR amplification relied on 60 Vbeta primers (plus 13 Jbeta primers). Profiling relied on immunoSEQ multiplex PCR, and the TCRdb table lists in-frame clones only, not all of them. The data hold around 200,000 clones, with almost 85% observed a single time. Losses at the gene ends were 4 bases for V and 8 bases for J; bases not matched to a gene: 3. The germline CDR1 and CDR2 sequences are MGHRA and YSYEKL. This CDR3 has 14 amino acids. The donors, nominally healthy at sampling, likely had unrecorded immune exposures. This entry is derived from a study of cytomegalovirus exposure and HLA in healthy donors. Across the whole study: HLA-typed donors were the source of approximately 80 million unique TCRs, which an early data release held.

Findings of the study overall: Prior analysis indicated that the majority of TCR beta V segments exhibited productivity approximately 87% or approximately 30% of the time. The authors considered a cluster of highly shared sequence variants likely to be a sequencing artifact.

The sequence came from a woman aged 40 to 50 in good health and CMV-seronegative. V and J are TRBV4-1 and TRBJ1-6; 9 nucleotides line up with TRBD1. The sample was PBMCs. The CDR3 nucleotides read TGCGCCAGCAGCCTGACAGGGGGGGATTCACCCCTCCACTTT. It specifies CASSLTGGDSPLHF.